The 11 T cell receptor beta chains listed next were all sequenced from one sample in a study of T cell repertoires in cytomegalovirus infection. TCRdb reprocessed the reads via MiXCR and lists one record per CDR3 protein. The table records roughly 340,000 distinct CDR3 sequences, around 29% of them present only once. No antigens are known for them. This sample comprised cultured PBMCs, obtained from culture after CMV antigen stimulation. The source of these receptors is a human donor in good health (CMV status not recorded). Some clones in this sample may be carry-over from other donors' samples.

The gene calls are TRBV6-1 and TRBJ1-6; maybe TRBD1 (5 bases). Between the trimmed V and J ends, which lost 5 bases and 7 bases, there was a span of 18 bases. Per germline, CDR1 MNHNS and CDR2 SASEGT. The CDR3 has 16 amino acids. The DNA for the CDR3 is TGTGCCAGCAGTCGGGGAGCCGGGACGGGAAATTCACCCCTCCACTTT. This sequence encodes CASSRGAGTGNSPLHF.

V and J are TRBV6-5 and TRBJ2-1; possible D gene TRBD1, 6 bases. The CDR3 extends over 16 amino acids. Trimming pared 4 bases from V and 1 base from J, leaving 14 bases between. Germline V CDR1 and CDR2: MNHEY, SVGAGI. The CDR3 DNA sequence: TGTGCCAGCAGTTCAAACCAGGGGTTTTCCTACAATGAGCAGTTCTTC. Amino acid sequence: CASSSNQGFSYNEQFF.

This sequence joins TRBV6-6 and TRBJ2-2; unclear D gene. This CDR3 region has 13 residues. V shed 0 bases and J shed 5 bases, with 4 bases lying between them. CDR1 is MNHNY and CDR2 is SVGAGI in the germline V gene (reference sequence). The CDR3 protein is CASSYSGTGELFF. The CDR3 coding sequence is TGTGCCAGCAGTTACTCGGGGACCGGGGAGCTGTTTTTT.

The V call is TRBV14, the J call TRBJ1-1; D gene uncertain. This CDR3 is 15 amino acids long. Between the trimmed V and J ends, which lost 4 bases and 0 bases, there was a span of 12 bases. Germline CDR1 SGHDN, CDR2 FVKESK. The CDR3 DNA reads as TGTGCCAGCAGCCCGAAACTATTAATGAACACTGAAGCTTTCTTT. This codes for CASSPKLLMNTEAFF.

The chain links TRBV27 to TRBJ2-7; D call uncertain. The germline gives CDR1 MNHEY, CDR2 SMNVEV (reference sequence). V lost 3 bases, J lost 3 bases, and 12 bases lay in between. The CDR3 length is 14 residues. The CDR3 DNA is TGTGCCAGCAGTTTCCTTAGGTGGGGCTACGAGCAGTACTTC. Its translation: CASSFLRWGYEQYF.

This clonotype was seen a handful of times. V gene TRBV2 combines with J gene TRBJ1-4; no clear D. Between the trimmed V and J ends, which lost 6 bases and 0 bases, there was a span of 11 bases. Germline V gene sequence: CDR1 SNHLY, CDR2 FYNNEI. The CDR3 sequence is 15 residues long. In DNA form, the CDR3 reads TGTGCCAGCAGAAAGACTCTCGCAACTAATGAAAAACTGTTTTTT. This translates into CASRKTLATNEKLFF.

The V gene is TRBV19, the J gene TRBJ2-3; TRBD1 might be the D (6 bases). This CDR3 is 13 amino acids long. V was pared by 11 bases and J by 2 bases, with 14 bases between. The germline gives CDR1 LNHDA, CDR2 SQIVND (reference sequence). As DNA, the CDR3 is TGTGCCGTCGGGACATCATTCACAGATACGCAGTATTTT. Its translation: CAVGTSFTDTQYF.

A few counts support this clonotype. The gene calls are TRBV11-2 and TRBJ2-1; tentatively, D is TRBD2 (6 bases). Trimming removed 1 base from V and 9 bases from J, with 13 bases in between. The CDR3 is made up of 14 amino acids. Germline-derived CDR1 and CDR2 are SGHAT and FQNNGV. Here the CDR3 DNA reads TGTGCCAGCAGCTTAGGGACGGGGGTAGGTGAGCAGTTCTTC. This gives the protein CASSLGTGVGEQFF.

This clonotype occurred a few times. The chain joins TRBV19 to TRBJ2-7; 12 bases agree with TRBD1. The CDR3 consists of 17 residues. Germline V gene lookup returns CDR1 LNHDA and CDR2 SQIVND (reference sequence). Trimming at V came to 5 bases and at J to 5 bases, leaving 13 bases not matched to a gene. As DNA, the CDR3 is TGTGCCAGTAGTCCCATAGGGGGACAGGGGGCCGTCCACGAGCAGTACTTC. This codes for CASSPIGGQGAVHEQYF.

J is TRBJ2-1 and V is TRBV18, with TRBD1 matching over 7 bases. The germline gives CDR1 KGHSH, CDR2 LQKENI. The V segment lost 6 bases and the J segment 3 bases; nucleotides outside the gene matches: 8. The CDR3 is 15 amino acids. The CDR3 loop is CASSLGQTFYNEQFF. The CDR3 DNA is TGTGCCAGCTCCCTGGGACAGACCTTCTACAATGAGCAGTTCTTC.

This clonotype occurred a few times. The chain links TRBV7-2 to TRBJ2-3; D is perhaps TRBD2 (6 bases). The V and J ends lost 3 bases and 3 bases respectively, with 16 bases between them. The CDR3 is made up of 16 amino acids. Germline V gene sequence: CDR1 SGHTA, CDR2 FQGNSA. The chain's CDR3 is CASSFRERVLTDTQYF. CDR3 bases: TGTGCCAGCAGCTTCCGAGAGCGGGTACTTACAGATACGCAGTATTTT.